The source of this T cell receptor beta chain is a study of cytomegalovirus exposure and HLA in healthy donors. Regarding the study as a whole: The likely origin of a cluster of highly shared sequence variants was a sequencing artifact. In a later analysis, at a false discovery rate of 0.05, roughly 17,000 TCR beta sequences were associated with HLA alleles.

A multiplex PCR was run with 60 Vbeta primers and 13 Jbeta primers. Using immunoSEQ multiplex PCR, the repertoire was profiled, and TCRdb retains in-frame clones only, with some absent. The sample shows tens of thousands of clones, 67% of them seen only once. Germline trimming cut 1 base from V and 0 bases from J; bases unmatched to any gene: 18. Germline V gene data show CDR1 as GTSNPN and CDR2 as SVGIG (reference sequence). The CDR3 contains 21 residues. Note on this clone: Its matching antigen is unknown.

Sequencing was done on a sample of PBMCs. The J gene is TRBJ1-1, the V gene TRBV30, with 12 bases aligning to TRBD1. The receptor comes from a man younger than 40 in good health and CMV-seronegative. The CDR3 region has the DNA TGTGCCTGGAGTGGGGCCCGTACCGGGACAGGGGGCCCGAGGATGAACACTGAAGCTTTCTTT. Translating gives CAWSGARTGTGGPRMNTEAFF.